This T cell receptor beta chain emerged from a study of beta chain features in type 1 diabetes. The entirety of the isolated RNA underwent reverse transcription, so expressed TCRB transcripts were sequenced. Some clones are missing from TCRdb's copy, which holds only in-frame ones; the method was immunoSEQ multiplex PCR. Here the sample spans around 400,000 clones, roughly 16% being singletons. As concerns this clone: Its antigen remains unknown.

Overall study results and limits: Individuals with type 1 diabetes displayed fewer insertions and more deletions at VDJ junctions. When Type 1 diabetes patients were examined, their TCRB CDR3s proved moderately but significantly shorter in all four CD4+ subsets. The study notes PCR might favor shorter templates equally in patients and controls.

J gave up 5 bases and V 10 bases, and 8 bases lay outside the gene matches. The CDR3 totals 13 residues. From germline, CDR1 is ENHRY and CDR2 SYGVKD. This sequence originates from a woman aged 18-30 years in good health. The sample comprised naive CD4+ T cells from blood. The chain is built from TRBV10-3 and TRBJ2-5; 9 nucleotides line up with TRBD2. As DNA, the CDR3 is TGTGCCACAGGACTAGCGCCGAGGGAGACCCAGTACTTC. It specifies CATGLAPRETQYF.